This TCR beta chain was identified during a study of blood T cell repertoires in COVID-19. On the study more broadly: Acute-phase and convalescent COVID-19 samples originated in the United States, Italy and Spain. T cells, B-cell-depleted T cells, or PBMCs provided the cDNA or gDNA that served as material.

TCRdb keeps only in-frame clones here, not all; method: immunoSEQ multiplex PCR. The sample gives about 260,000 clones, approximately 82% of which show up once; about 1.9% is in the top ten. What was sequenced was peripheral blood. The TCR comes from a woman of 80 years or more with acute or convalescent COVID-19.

The CDR3 here is CASSIGTSGRENEQFF. CDR3 in DNA: TGTGCCAGTAGTATAGGGACTAGCGGGAGGGAGAATGAGCAGTTCTTC. The V call is TRBV19, the J call TRBJ2-1; TRBD2 matches 15 bases. This CDR3 region has 16 residues. V lost 1 base and J lost 7; bases outside the gene matches: 2. The germline gives CDR1 LNHDA, CDR2 SQIVND (reference sequence).